The 6 T cell receptor beta chains in this list originate from one sample, sequenced in a study of T-cell memory formation after mild COVID-19. Via MiXCR, TCRdb re-called the 5' RACE reads, giving one row per CDR3 protein. The repertoire consists of about 47,000 distinct CDR3 sequences, with about a tenth occurring once and the leading ten covering 10% to 15%. The sample comprised PBMCs or a T cell subset sorted from them (not recorded which). These TCRs come from an adult woman who had mild COVID-19 (a few samples of this study predate the infection). Cell type and time point are not known.

The sample holds a few counts of this clonotype. V is TRBV5-1 and J is TRBJ2-7, with 10 bases lining up with TRBD1. V dropped 1 base and J dropped 1; count of bases not matched to a gene: 5. The CDR3 is 16 residues long. Germline V CDR1 and CDR2: SGHRS, YFSETQ. CDR3 sequence (DNA): TGCGCCAGCAGCTTGACCCCGGGACAGGGGTCCTACGAGCAGTACTTC. Its translation: CASSLTPGQGSYEQYF.

This clonotype showed up just a few times. This chain joins TRBV11-3 and TRBJ2-7; TRBD2 matches 9 bases. J was trimmed by 9 bases and V by 3 bases; bases with no gene match: 6. Germline CDR1 reads SGHNT; CDR2 reads YENEEA. There are 13 residues in the CDR3. CDR3 nucleotide sequence: TGTGCCAGCAGCTTGACTAGCGGCCGAGGGCAGTACTTC. It translates to CASSLTSGRGQYF. The whole variable domain, remainder taken from reference TRBV11-3 and TRBJ2-7, is EAGVVQSPRYKIIEKKQPVAFWCNPISGHNTLYWYLQNLGQGPELLIRYENEEAVDDSQLPKDRFSAERLKGVDSTLKIQPAELGDSAVYLCASSLTSGRGQYFGPGTRLTVT.

This clonotype appeared many times. The chain uses TRBV4-1 and TRBJ1-1; D remains unclear. Germline-derived CDR1 and CDR2 are MGHRA and YSYEKL. The CDR3 has 14 amino acids. Trimming left V 1 base short and J 6 bases short, with 12 bases between. CDR3 DNA: TGCGCCAGCAGCCAAGGAGAGACGATGCCTGAAGCTTTCTTT. It yields the protein CASSQGETMPEAFF.

The gene calls are TRBV3-1 and TRBJ1-6, with D perhaps matching TRBD1 (5 bases). The germline V gene encodes CDR1 LGHDT and CDR2 YNNKEL (reference sequence). Trimming pared 1 base from V and 14 bases from J, leaving 18 bases between. This CDR3 region has 15 residues. The CDR3 sequence is CASSQGAGSGATLHF. The CDR3 nucleotides are TGTGCCAGCAGCCAAGGTGCAGGGTCGGGTGCGACCCTCCACTTT.

This clonotype has more than one count but fewer than ten. The chain couples TRBV7-9 to TRBJ2-1; TRBD2 aligns across 10 bases. There are 16 residues in the CDR3. Germline CDR1 is SEHNR and CDR2 is FQNEAQ (reference sequence). The J segment lost 8 bases and the V segment lost 2 bases, leaving 9 bases of the junction unmatched. The CDR3 nucleotides read TGTGCCAGCAGCTTATCGTCTAGCGGGAGTGAGGATGAGCAGTTCTTC. It encodes CASSLSSSGSEDEQFF.

This clonotype was seen a few times. The V gene is TRBV20-1, the J gene TRBJ2-2; the D gene is possibly TRBD1 (6 bases). The V gene's germline CDR1 is DFQATT and CDR2 SNEGSKA (reference sequence). The CDR3 sequence is 15 residues long. Trimming left V 4 bases short and J 2 bases short, with 14 bases between. This CDR3 is CSATLPGQNTGELFF. CDR3 DNA: TGCAGTGCTACATTGCCGGGACAAAACACCGGGGAGCTGTTTTTT.